The present entry profiles one T cell receptor beta chain with its context. A much larger clone differs by one base, so this may be a read error. From RNA transcripts, TCR beta CDR3 regions were amplified. Primed by the HTBI set, a first-round RT-PCR was run on the TCR CDR3. TCRdb independently ran MiXCR on the multiplex PCR reads; one entry per CDR3 protein. Of 600,000 or so distinct CDR3 sequences in the sample, roughly 50% were seen once. The sample is drawn from a study of T cells in Graves' hyperthyroidism and ophthalmopathy. The CDR3 sequence is 15 residues long. Germline loops: CDR1 MNHNS, CDR2 SASEGT. Unmatched junction bases numbered 4, after V lost 6 bases and J lost 6 bases. Newly diagnosed hyperthyroidism, duration under 2 months, in patients aged 18 to 65. Uncontrolled infections, other autoimmune diseases, pregnancy or lactation led to exclusion of patients. Based on clinical symptoms, serum thyroxine and TRAb, thyroid ultrasound and orbital computed tomography, diagnoses were reached.

The rearrangement uses TRBV6-1 and TRBJ2-6, with 11 nucleotides matching TRBD1. The source of this sequence is a woman aged 18-29 years with Graves' hyperthyroidism. The sequenced sample consisted of peripheral blood or thyroid tissue (not recorded which). The CDR3 bases are TGTGCCAGCAGCCGGGACAGGGGGGAGGCCAACGTCCTGACTTTC. As protein: CASSRDRGEANVLTF.